This TCR beta chain is drawn from a study of identical twins. The CDR3 loop spans 15 amino acids. CDR1 and CDR2 from the germline V gene are MDHEN and SYDVKM. Study findings and constraints: Interpretation of the results relied on cross-sectional statistical analysis and not on following the same donors.

TCRdb passed the 5' RACE reads through MiXCR, listing each CDR3 protein once. This sample has 1.5 million or so distinct CDR3 sequences, with more than 30% found just once. A word on this clonotype: Its specificity is not known.

The sequencing sample was made of cord blood. The V call is TRBV28, the J call TRBJ2-5; perhaps TRBD2 as D (6 bases). The J call may be mistaken, given a closer DNA end match to TRBJ2-7. The clonotype comes from a newborn girl in good health. CDR3 protein: CASRPTGSLHHEQYF. The CDR3 nucleotides read TGTGCCAGCAGGCCAACCGGGAGTCTCCACCACGAGCAGTACTTC.